This T cell receptor (beta chain) was sequenced during a study of CD8 T cells in Susac syndrome. Trimming took 4 bases from V and 9 from J, leaving 10 bases between them. Germline CDR1 LGHDT, CDR2 YNNKEL (reference sequence). This CDR3 has 13 amino acids. RNA was extracted with the RNeasy kit, and a quantity of about 0.45 to 1 ug was reverse transcribed using random hexamers. In TCRdb, the immunoSEQ multiplex PCR reads were re-called with MiXCR into one record per CDR3 protein. Seen here are under 200,000 distinct CDR3 sequences, 85% to 95% observed once, and the top ten hold less than 0.11%. The sample was CD4+ T cells from PBMCs. The TCR sequence derives from a human donor in good health. The chain combines TRBV3-1 with TRBJ1-6, with a weak D call TRBD1 (6 bases). CDR3 amino acids: CASSPGGGSPLHF. The DNA of the CDR3 is TGTGCCAGCAGCCCTGGGGGCGGTTCACCCCTCCACTTT.